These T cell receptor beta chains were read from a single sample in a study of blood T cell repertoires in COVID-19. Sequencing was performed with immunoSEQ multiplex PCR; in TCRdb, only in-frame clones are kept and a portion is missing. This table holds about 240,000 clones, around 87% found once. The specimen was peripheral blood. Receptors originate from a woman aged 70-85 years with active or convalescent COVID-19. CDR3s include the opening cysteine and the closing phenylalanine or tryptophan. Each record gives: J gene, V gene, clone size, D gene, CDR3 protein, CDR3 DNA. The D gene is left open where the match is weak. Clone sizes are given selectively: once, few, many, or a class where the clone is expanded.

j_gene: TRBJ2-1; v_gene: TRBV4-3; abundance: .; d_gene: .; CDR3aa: CASSHRTDEQFF; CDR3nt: TGCGCCAGCAGCCACCGTACGGATGAGCAGTTCTTC
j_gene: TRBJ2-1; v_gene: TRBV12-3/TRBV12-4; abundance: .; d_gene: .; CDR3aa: CASSFLYEQFF; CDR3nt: TGTGCCAGCAGTTTTTTATATGAGCAGTTCTTC
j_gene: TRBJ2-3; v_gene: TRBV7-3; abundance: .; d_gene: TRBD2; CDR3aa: CASSYRIAGGTDTQYF; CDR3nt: TGTGCCAGCAGCTACCGAATAGCGGGGGGCACAGATACGCAGTATTTT
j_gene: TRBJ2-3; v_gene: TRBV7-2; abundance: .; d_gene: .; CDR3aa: CASSRGGLERGTQYF; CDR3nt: TGTGCCAGCAGCAGGGGGGGGCTAGAAAGGGGTACGCAGTATTTT
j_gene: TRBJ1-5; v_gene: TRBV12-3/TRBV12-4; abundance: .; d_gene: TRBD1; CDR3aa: CASAGGQPQHF; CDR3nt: TGTGCCAGCGCAGGGGGTCAGCCCCAGCATTTT
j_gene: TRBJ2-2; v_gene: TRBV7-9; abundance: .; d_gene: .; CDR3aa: CASSYLMAGIANTGELFF; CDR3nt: TGTGCCAGCAGCTACCTAATGGCAGGAATCGCGAACACCGGGGAGCTGTTTTTT
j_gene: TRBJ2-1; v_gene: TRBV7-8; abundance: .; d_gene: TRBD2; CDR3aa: CASSRLAGNYNEQFF; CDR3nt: TGTGCCAGCAGCAGACTAGCGGGGAACTACAATGAGCAGTTCTTC
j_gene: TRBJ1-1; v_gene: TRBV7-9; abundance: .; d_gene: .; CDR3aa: CASSLEGVETEAFF; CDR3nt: TGTGCCAGCAGCTTAGAGGGAGTTGAAACTGAAGCTTTCTTT
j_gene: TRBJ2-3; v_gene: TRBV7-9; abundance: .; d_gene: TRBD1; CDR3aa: CASSFGPGTGRETQYF; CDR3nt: TGTGCCAGCAGCTTTGGCCCCGGGACAGGGCGTGAGACGCAGTATTTT
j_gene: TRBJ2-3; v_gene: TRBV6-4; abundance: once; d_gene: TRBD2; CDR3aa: CASSDSAGVDTQYF; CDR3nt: TGTGCCAGCAGTGACTCAGCGGGGGTGGATACGCAGTATTTT
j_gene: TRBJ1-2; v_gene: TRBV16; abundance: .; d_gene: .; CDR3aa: CASSQGRGRVNYGYTF; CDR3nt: TGTGCCAGCAGCCAAGGGAGGGGACGCGTCAACTATGGCTACACCTTC
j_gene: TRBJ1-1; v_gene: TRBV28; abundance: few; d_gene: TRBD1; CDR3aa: CASRSTGLDTEAFF; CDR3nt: TGTGCCAGCAGATCGACAGGGCTGGACACTGAAGCTTTCTTT
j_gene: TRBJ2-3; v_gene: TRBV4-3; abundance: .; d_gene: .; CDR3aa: CASSPNRPGDTQYF; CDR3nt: TGCGCCAGCAGCCCAAACCGCCCGGGAGATACGCAGTATTTT
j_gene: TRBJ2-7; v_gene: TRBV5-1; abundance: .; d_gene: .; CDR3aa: CASSPGLPTYEQYF; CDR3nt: TGCGCCAGCAGCCCCGGACTACCAACCTACGAGCAGTACTTC
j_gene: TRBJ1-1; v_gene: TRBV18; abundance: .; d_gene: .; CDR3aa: CASSPPRQPFITEAFF; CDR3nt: TGTGCCAGCTCACCACCGAGGCAGCCATTTATCACTGAAGCTTTCTTT